This T cell receptor beta chain was sequenced during a study of blood T cell repertoires in COVID-19. On the study more broadly: Collection of acute and convalescent COVID-19 samples took place in the United States, Italy and Spain. PBMCs, B-cell-depleted T cells, or T cells provided the cDNA or gDNA that made up the material.

CDR3 length: 12 amino acids. Germline V gene sequence: CDR1 MNHEY, CDR2 SVGAGI. Trimming removed 6 bases from V and 1 base from J, with 6 bases in between. Under the authors' procedure: Amplification of reference gene primers provided the estimated nucleated cell counts. Profiled with immunoSEQ multiplex PCR; TCRdb holds only in-frame clones, not every one. The DNA was the basis for D and trimming; V, J and clone size are from that table. The sample records over 50,000 clones, 84% being singletons. Those enrolled in Seattle joined during active infection and were followed longitudinally afterward. The V call is TRBV6-5, the J call TRBJ1-2, with a weak D call TRBD1 (6 bases). The receptor comes from a man aged 55 to 69 with COVID-19, enrolled during active disease. Specimen: peripheral blood. The CDR3 sequence: CASRGHNYGYTF. The CDR3 DNA reads as TGTGCCAGCAGGGGACATAACTATGGCTACACCTTC.